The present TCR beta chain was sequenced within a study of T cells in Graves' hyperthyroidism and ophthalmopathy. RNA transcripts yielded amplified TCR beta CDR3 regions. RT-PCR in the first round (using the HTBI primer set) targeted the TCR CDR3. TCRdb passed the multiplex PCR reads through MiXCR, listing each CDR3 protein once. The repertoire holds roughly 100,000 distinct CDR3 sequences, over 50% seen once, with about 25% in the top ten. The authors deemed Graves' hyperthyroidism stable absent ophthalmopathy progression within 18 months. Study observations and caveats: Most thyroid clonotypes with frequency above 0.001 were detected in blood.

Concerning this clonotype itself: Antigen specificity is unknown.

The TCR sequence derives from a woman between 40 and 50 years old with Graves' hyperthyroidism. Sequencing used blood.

In DNA form, the CDR3 reads TGTGCCACCAGCAGAGATGGGAGCTATGGCTACACCTTC. It encodes CATSRDGSYGYTF. V is TRBV15 and J is TRBJ1-2, with D unclear. Trimming removed 0 bases at V and 4 bases at J, with 6 bases between. Germline V gene data show CDR1 as LNHNV and CDR2 as YYDKDF (reference sequence). The CDR3 runs 13 residues.